These 5 T cell receptor beta chains originate from one sample sequenced in a study of OX40 agonist ivuxolimab in advanced cancers. Sequencing used immunoSEQ multiplex PCR; TCRdb keeps in-frame clones, though not all of them. The sample consists of under 60,000 clones, approximately 87% of them appearing once. This specimen consisted of CD4+ or CD8+ T cells sorted from blood, obtained in a trial of the OX40 agonist ivuxolimab. All receptors come from an adult with an advanced solid tumor such as melanoma, head and neck, liver or kidney cancer.

This clone has just a few counts. V gene TRBV19 combines with J gene TRBJ1-6; maybe TRBD1 (5 bases). V was shortened by 6 bases and J by 6 bases, with 9 bases between the two germline ends. Germline V gene data show CDR1 as LNHDA and CDR2 as SQIVND (reference sequence). The CDR3 covers 13 residues. As DNA, the CDR3 is TGTGCCAGTAGCGGGACGGCTAATTCACCCCTCCACTTT. This sequence encodes CASSGTANSPLHF.

This sequence joins TRBV5-6 and TRBJ2-3; 11 nucleotides align to TRBD2. In germline, CDR1 is SGHDT, CDR2 YYEEEE. The CDR3 has 15 amino acids. With V trimmed by 3 bases and J by 8 bases, 8 bases remained unmatched. The CDR3 bases are TGTGCCAGCAGCTCCCTAGCGGGGGGTGCGGGTACGCAGTATTTT. Translating it yields CASSSLAGGAGTQYF.

The rearrangement links TRBV9 to TRBJ2-3; 10 bases are shared with TRBD2. Germline CDR1 SGDLS, CDR2 YYNGEE. The CDR3 length is 15 residues. Germline trimming cut 4 bases from V and 1 base from J; bases unmatched to any gene: 3. The CDR3 region is CASSLGTSGTDTQYF. CDR3 nucleotides: TGTGCCAGCAGCCTAGGGACTAGCGGCACAGATACGCAGTATTTT. Combining the CDR3 with reference TRBV9 and TRBJ2-3 gives the whole variable domain DSGVTQTPKHLITATGQRVTLRCSPRSGDLSVYWYQQSLDQGLQFLIQYYNGEERAKGNILERFSAQQFPDLHSELNLSSLELGDSALYFCASSLGTSGTDTQYFGPGTRLTVL.

The chain combines TRBV30 with TRBJ1-4, with D possibly matching TRBD1 (6 bases). The CDR3 consists of 14 residues. From germline, CDR1 is GTSNPN and CDR2 SVGIG (reference sequence). Trimming cost V 2 bases and J 7 bases, with 14 bases left between them. The chain's CDR3 is CAWSPGAFSEKLFF. The CDR3, as DNA: TGTGCCTGGAGTCCAGGGGCGTTTAGTGAAAAACTGTTTTTT.

The chain carries TRBV11-3 and TRBJ2-3; tentatively, D is TRBD2 (5 bases). Germline V lookup: CDR1 SGHNT, CDR2 YENEEA. Trimming stripped 0 bases from V and 2 bases from J, with 9 bases between. The CDR3 spans 15 residues. This CDR3 is CASSLDGLLTDTQYF. The CDR3 coding sequence is TGTGCCAGCAGCTTAGACGGACTGCTCACAGATACGCAGTATTTT.